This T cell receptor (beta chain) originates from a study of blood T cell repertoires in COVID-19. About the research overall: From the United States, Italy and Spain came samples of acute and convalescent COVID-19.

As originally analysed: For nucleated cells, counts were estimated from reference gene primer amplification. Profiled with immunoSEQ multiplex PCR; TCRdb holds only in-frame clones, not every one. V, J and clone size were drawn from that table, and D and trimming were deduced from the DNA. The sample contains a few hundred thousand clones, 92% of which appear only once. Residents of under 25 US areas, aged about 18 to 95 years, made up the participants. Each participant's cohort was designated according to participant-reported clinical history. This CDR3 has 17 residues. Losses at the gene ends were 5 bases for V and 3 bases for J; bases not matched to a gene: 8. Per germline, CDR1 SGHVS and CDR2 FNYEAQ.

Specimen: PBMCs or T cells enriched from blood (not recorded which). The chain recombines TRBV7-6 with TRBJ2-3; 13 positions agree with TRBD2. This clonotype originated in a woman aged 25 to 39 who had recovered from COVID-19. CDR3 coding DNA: TGTGCCAGCAGCCGGTCTGGACTAGCGGGAGTTACAGATACGCAGTATTTT. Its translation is CASSRSGLAGVTDTQYF.